This TCR beta chain was observed in a study of cytomegalovirus exposure and HLA in healthy donors. General study points: There were reportedly fewer N-insertions in an Asian-associated ancestry cluster than the roughly 670-donor mean, in a later analysis.

On this clone: Its target is unknown.

With 60 Vbeta and 13 Jbeta primers, the PCR was carried out. The assay was immunoSEQ multiplex PCR, and TCRdb's table has in-frame clones only and misses some. The data hold around 130,000 clones, with roughly 79% observed a single time. V lost 4 bases to trimming and J lost 4 bases; unmatched junction nucleotides: 8. Germline V CDR1 and CDR2: MGHRA, YSYEKL. This CDR3 is built from 15 residues. This sequence was found in a woman aged 18-30 years in good health and CMV-seronegative. Sample: PBMCs. The chain uses TRBV4-1 and TRBJ2-3; 7 nucleotides agree with TRBD2. Here the CDR3 reads CASSRGEGRADTQYF. Here the CDR3 DNA reads TGCGCCAGCAGCCGCGGGGAGGGCCGCGCAGATACGCAGTATTTT.